These T cell receptor beta chains were read from a single sample in a study of cytomegalovirus exposure and HLA in healthy donors. Using immunoSEQ multiplex PCR, the repertoire was profiled, and TCRdb retains in-frame clones only, with some absent. The sample lists some 80,000 clones, roughly 80% occurring once. Sequenced sample: PBMCs. The receptors shown here come from a human donor in good health. Each CDR3 is given without its conserved first and last residue. D genes are given only for firm matches.

TRBV2,-,TRBJ2-7,ASSSIPATRGGDGSYEQY
TRBV9,TRBD2,TRBJ2-5,ASSVAGQRGDQETQY
TRBV18,TRBD1,TRBJ1-6,ASSPVTGDSPLH
TRBV30,-,TRBJ1-4,AWSQGIGNEKLF
TRBV6-1,-,TRBJ1-5,ASSEDPSGNQPQH
TRBV7-2,-,TRBJ2-5,ASSFGGARETQY
TRBV5-1,-,TRBJ2-3,ASSLEHTDTQY
TRBV4-3,-,TRBJ2-7,ASSQDVGATYEQY
TRBV10-3,-,TRBJ1-1,AITTKGGGQLTEAF
TRBV5-1,TRBD2,TRBJ2-2,ASSFGLAAGELF
TRBV30,-,TRBJ2-2,AWSVTLSAGELF
TRBV5-6,-,TRBJ1-2,ASSLRLSGYT
TRBV6-1,TRBD2,TRBJ2-7,ASSEGTSASFSYEQY
TRBV5-8,-,TRBJ1-1,ASSLRHPGTEAF
TRBV27,-,TRBJ1-2,ASSVDRRYGYT
TRBV7-2,-,TRBJ1-1,ASSSLGVSAF
TRBV7-2,TRBD2,TRBJ2-7,ASSAPGTTGLEQY
TRBV19,-,TRBJ1-1,ASLRFGAAEAF
TRBV5-1,-,TRBJ2-2,ASDPGLNTGELF
TRBV19,TRBD1,TRBJ1-5,ASSIVRGGNQPQN
TRBV29-1,TRBD1,TRBJ2-7,SANLRGQEQY
TRBV27,-,TRBJ2-1,ASSFIAFGEQF
TRBV7-2,-,TRBJ1-6,ASSLDGRDSSPLH
TRBV2,-,TRBJ1-2,ASSGTANYGYT
TRBV5-6,-,TRBJ2-5,ASSFGLQETQY
TRBV25-1,-,TRBJ1-2,ASSEGVGGYP
TRBV11-3,TRBD1,TRBJ2-7,ASSLAAGGTSDEQY
TRBV5-4,-,TRBJ1-2,ASSGGLRITHGYT
TRBV5-1,-,TRBJ2-3,ASSPPQGPGTDTQY
TRBV18,-,TRBJ2-5,ASSPTSTKETQY
TRBV25-1,-,TRBJ1-2,ASLRRDRYGYT
TRBV15,TRBD1,TRBJ2-1,ATSRDRGTGGNEQF
TRBV11-2,-,TRBJ1-2,ASSLAGVFPGYT
TRBV4-2,-,TRBJ2-6,ASSPPRDGANVLT
TRBV18,TRBD1,TRBJ2-7,ASSSNLDRIYEQY
TRBV7-2,TRBD1,TRBJ2-7,ASSFTSGQGNEQY
TRBV9,-,TRBJ1-1,ASSVGEGADTEAF
TRBV5-6,TRBD2,TRBJ2-1,ASSSSGLAVHNEQF
TRBV5-1,-,TRBJ2-3,ASSPTGRTDTQY
TRBV9,-,TRBJ2-5,ASSVAGNLQETQY
TRBV4-3,-,TRBJ2-7,ASSQDSLSYEQY
TRBV19,-,TRBJ2-2,ASSISQGYTGELF
TRBV4-1,TRBD1,TRBJ2-7,ASSQEDLDRDEQY
TRBV19,TRBD1,TRBJ2-1,ASSIGQGLYNEQF
TRBV7-2,-,TRBJ1-3,ASRGEAGNTIY
TRBV14,-,TRBJ2-2,ASSHYTGELF